This TCR beta chain came from a study of Graves' ophthalmopathy and Graves' hyperthyroidism. Findings and caveats of the study: The study's model predicted ophthalmopathy progression at about 68% sensitivity and about 72% specificity. The blood repertoire also included most expanded thyroid clonotypes above 0.001 frequency.

The authors amplified TCR beta CDR3 regions, and they did so from RNA transcripts for repertoire sequencing. Scientists carried out first-round RT-PCR using HTBI primers and then a second-round multiplex PCR. TCRdb processed the multiplex PCR reads anew with MiXCR; each CDR3 protein has one entry. The sample lists over 200,000 distinct CDR3 sequences, 25% to 30% occurring once. The germline gives CDR1 KGHSH, CDR2 LQKENI. Trimming left V 1 base short and J 1 base short, with 7 bases between. There are 15 residues in the CDR3. This clonotype was observed many times. Its target is unknown. Ophthalmopathy donors' eye disease showed moderate-to-severe activity, CAS of at least 3, NOSPECS of at least 4 and duration under 3 months. The diagnosis combined clinical symptoms, thyroxine, TRAb, thyroid ultrasound and orbital computed tomography scans.

The sequencing sample was made of peripheral blood. The chain recombines TRBV18 with TRBJ2-2; D ambiguous. The sequence derives from a man over 45 with Graves' ophthalmopathy. In nucleotides, the CDR3 is TGTGCCAGCTCACCACAGGGAAGGAACACCGGGGAGCTGTTTTTT. Residues: CASSPQGRNTGELFF.